These 23 T cell receptor beta chains were sequenced from one sample in a study of cytomegalovirus exposure and HLA in healthy donors. Primers for the PCR totalled 60 Vbeta and 13 Jbeta. Some clones are missing from TCRdb's copy, which holds only in-frame ones; the method was immunoSEQ multiplex PCR. The data show approximately 61,000 clones, 70% to 80% seen once. The sequencing input was PBMCs. These receptors were obtained from a man between 45 and 60 years old in good health and CMV-seropositive.

The genes are TRBV7-2 and TRBJ2-4; 9 bases agree with TRBD2. Germline V CDR1 and CDR2: SGHTA, FQGNSA. The CDR3 extends over 14 amino acids. Trimming cost V 3 bases and J 7 bases; bases outside gene matches: 4. CDR3 coding DNA: TGTGCCAGCAGCTTTGGGAGCGGGGGGAACATTCAGTACTTC. It specifies CASSFGSGGNIQYF. Full variable domain (rest looked up from reference TRBV7-2 and TRBJ2-4): GAGVSQSPSNKVTEKGKDVELRCDPISGHTALYWYRQSLGQGLEFLIYFQGNSAPDKSGLPSDRFSAERTGGSVSTLTIQRTQQEDSAVYLCASSFGSGGNIQYFGAGTRLSVL.

V and J are TRBV7-9 and TRBJ2-3, with D possibly matching TRBD1 (5 bases). The germline V gene encodes CDR1 SEHNR and CDR2 FQNEAQ (reference sequence). Trimming removed 5 bases from V and 6 bases from J, with 9 bases in between. The CDR3 sequence is 12 residues long. In nucleotides, the CDR3 is TGTGCCAGCAGCAGGGGCCCGGATACGCAGTATTTT. This gives the protein CASSRGPDTQYF.

A few counts support this clone. The genes are TRBV19 and TRBJ2-4; tentative D call: TRBD2 (5 bases). V lost 5 bases and J lost 7, with 15 bases in between. Germline V CDR1 and CDR2: LNHDA, SQIVND (reference sequence). This CDR3 is built from 14 residues. The CDR3 bases are TGTGCCAGTAGTCCGCGCCTTAGAGGGAACATTCAGTACTTC. Translating gives CASSPRLRGNIQYF.

This clone was seen a handful of times. The genes are TRBV27 and TRBJ2-1; 7 positions agree with TRBD1. The CDR3 extends over 14 amino acids. Germline CDR1 is MNHEY and CDR2 is SMNVEV (reference sequence). With 2 bases clipped from V and 2 bases from J, the junction kept 0 bases outside the gene matches. The CDR3 DNA reads as TGTGCCAGCAGTTTACAGGGGGCCTACAATGAGCAGTTCTTC. Amino acids: CASSLQGAYNEQFF.

The rearrangement joins TRBV18 to TRBJ1-1; D gene unclear. This CDR3 comprises 13 residues. Germline-derived CDR1 and CDR2 are KGHSH and LQKENI. V lost 3 bases, J lost 4 bases, and 9 bases lay in between. The CDR3 protein is CASSPTGVTEAFF. In DNA form, the CDR3 reads TGTGCCAGCTCACCGACCGGGGTCACTGAAGCTTTCTTT.

The chain employs TRBV30 and TRBJ2-6, with D possibly being TRBD2 (5 bases). The V and J ends lost 1 base and 1 base respectively, with 5 bases between them. The germline V gene has CDR1 GTSNPN and CDR2 SVGIG (reference sequence). The CDR3 is 14 residues long. The CDR3 loop is CAWSGGSGANVLTF. The CDR3 DNA reads as TGTGCCTGGAGTGGAGGGTCTGGGGCCAACGTCCTGACTTTC.

CDR3 residues: CASSNNRVPYEQYF. CDR3 in DNA: TGTGCCAGCAGTAACAACAGGGTACCCTACGAGCAGTACTTC. The chain is built from TRBV6-5 and TRBJ2-7, with a possible D match to TRBD1 (6 bases). The CDR3 length is 14 residues. Germline V lookup: CDR1 MNHEY, CDR2 SVGAGI. V lost 5 bases and J lost 2, with 13 bases in between.

This sequence joins TRBV9 and TRBJ2-6; 8 nucleotides agree with TRBD1. After removal of 2 bases from V and 0 bases from J, the junction contained 10 bases not matched to a gene. Germline V gene data show CDR1 as SGDLS and CDR2 as YYNGEE. CDR3 length equals 19 residues. The CDR3 here is CASSVEDRVSNSGANVLTF. The CDR3 DNA sequence: TGTGCCAGCAGCGTTGAGGACAGGGTGTCAAACTCTGGGGCCAACGTCCTGACTTTC.

This clone was seen once. The rearrangement links TRBV18 to TRBJ1-4; a possible D gene is TRBD1 (5 bases). CDR1 KGHSH and CDR2 LQKENI come from the germline V gene. CDR3 size: 16 residues. The ends were cut back, 2 bases at V and 4 bases at J, with 14 bases in the middle. CDR3 in amino acids: CASSPSKQAYNEKLFF. CDR3 in DNA: TGTGCCAGCTCACCATCTAAACAGGCTTATAATGAAAAACTGTTTTTT.

This chain uses TRBV28 with TRBJ1-2; TRBD1 matches 8 bases. Trimming at V came to 6 bases and at J to 4 bases, leaving 13 bases not matched to a gene. The CDR3 spans 16 residues. Germline CDR1 MDHEN, CDR2 SYDVKM. CDR3 sequence reads: CASSQGASSRGYGYTF. The CDR3 nucleotides read TGTGCCAGCAGCCAGGGGGCTTCTAGTCGCGGCTATGGCTACACCTTC.

This chain connects TRBV27 to TRBJ2-7; the D gene is possibly TRBD2 (6 bases). Per germline, CDR1 MNHEY and CDR2 SMNVEV (reference sequence). Trimming left V 8 bases short and J 4 bases short, with 21 bases between. The CDR3 totals 15 residues. The CDR3 DNA sequence: TGTGCCAGCTCGGCACCCGGGACTCCTCCGTACGAGCAGTACTTC. The encoded protein is CASSAPGTPPYEQYF.

This clone has a single count. This chain links TRBV29-1 with TRBJ2-5; 11 nucleotides align to TRBD2. V dropped 4 bases and J dropped 5; count of bases not matched to a gene: 6. CDR1 is SQVTM, CDR2 ANQGSEA, per germline. This CDR3 region has 14 residues. In nucleotides, the CDR3 is TGCAGCGTTGGTCTTAGCGGGAGGGGGGAGACCCAGTACTTC. It codes for CSVGLSGRGETQYF.

This clone has a handful of counts. The genes are TRBV6-6 and TRBJ2-1; TRBD2 matches at 10 bases. The CDR3 has 15 amino acids. Per the germline V gene, CDR1 is MNHNY and CDR2 is SVGAGI (reference sequence). V dropped 4 bases and J dropped 4; count of bases not matched to a gene: 4. The DNA of the CDR3 is TGTGCCAGCAGTTTCTCAGCGGGGGGGTACAATGAGCAGTTCTTC. It encodes CASSFSAGGYNEQFF.

This clone is a singleton in its sample. The V gene is TRBV4-3, the J gene TRBJ1-6, with no clear D. CDR1 is LGHNA and CDR2 is YSLEER in the germline V gene. V was pared by 2 bases and J by 7 bases, with 9 bases between. The length of the CDR3 is 14 residues. This CDR3 reads CASSQSGNNSPLHF. The CDR3 DNA is TGCGCCAGCAGCCAATCCGGGAACAATTCACCCCTCCACTTT.

The CDR3 spells CASSQGGTAINYEQYF. The CDR3 nucleotides are TGTGCCAGCAGCCAAGGAGGGACTGCGATTAACTACGAGCAGTACTTC. V and J are TRBV4-2 and TRBJ2-5; D may be TRBD2 (6 bases). The J call may be incorrect, as the DNA end agrees better with TRBJ2-7. CDR1 is LGHNA and CDR2 is YNFKEQ in the germline V gene. The CDR3 runs 16 residues.

The gene calls are TRBV28 and TRBJ2-5, with D possibly being TRBD2 (6 bases). Germline CDR1 MDHEN, CDR2 SYDVKM. The CDR3 sequence is 12 residues long. V gave up 5 bases and J gave up 11 bases, with 15 bases separating them. As DNA, the CDR3 is TGTGCCAGCAGTCCCCCCTTTCGGGAGCAGTACTTC. Protein sequence: CASSPPFREQYF.

As concerns this clone: A read error may account for a junction end that differs from germline. J is TRBJ2-2 and V is TRBV27, with TRBD1 matching over 7 bases. The CDR3 loop spans 17 amino acids. Germline V gene lookup returns CDR1 MNHEY and CDR2 SMNVEV (reference sequence). The CDR3 DNA follows: TGTGGCAGCAGTTTATCTCTCGACAGGGCGAACACCGGGGAGCTGTTTTTT. This sequence encodes CGSSLSLDRANTGELFF.

With respect to this clone: This specimen includes other DNA sequences encoding the same CDR3. The V and J genes are TRBV6-5 and TRBJ1-2; D perhaps matches TRBD1 (6 bases). With 4 bases removed from V and 8 bases from J, the gap between germline ends came to 11 bases. The CDR3 is 12 residues long. Germline assignment: CDR1 MNHEY and CDR2 SVGAGI. The DNA of the CDR3 is TGTGCCAGCAGTTTTGTAGGGGGAGGCTACACCTTC. It is translated as CASSFVGGGYTF.

CDR3 bases: TGTGCCCCTAAGGAGCTGTTTTTT. Its protein is CAPKELFF. This chain joins TRBV19 and TRBJ2-2; D not certain. The ends were cut back, 11 bases at V and 10 bases at J, with 5 bases in the middle. This CDR3 is built from 8 residues. CDR1 and CDR2 (germline): LNHDA, SQIVND (reference sequence).

This chain joins TRBV4-1 and TRBJ2-1; 8 bases align to TRBD1. With V trimmed by 1 base and J by 8 bases, 4 bases remained unmatched. The CDR3 consists of 14 residues. Germline loops: CDR1 MGHRA, CDR2 YSYEKL. In nucleotides, the CDR3 is TGCGCCAGCAGCCAAGGCGGACAGGGCTATGAGCAGTTCTTC. Protein sequence: CASSQGGQGYEQFF.

CDR3 nucleotide sequence: TGTGCCAGCAGCCCCAAGGACAGGCTGAACACTGAAGCTTTCTTT. This codes for CASSPKDRLNTEAFF. The genes are TRBV5-8 and TRBJ1-1; 7 bases align to TRBD1. Losses at the gene ends were 4 bases for V and 0 bases for J; bases not matched to a gene: 6. Germline CDR1 is SGHTS and CDR2 is YDEGEE. The CDR3 contains 15 residues.

The V call is TRBV27, the J call TRBJ2-2, with 7 nucleotides matching TRBD2. Trimming took 5 bases from V and 6 from J; bases not matched to a gene: 12. Germline V gives CDR1 MNHEY, CDR2 SMNVEV (reference sequence). The CDR3 is 16 residues long. CDR3 residues: CASSPNRGSGAGELFF. DNA of the CDR3: TGTGCCAGCAGTCCCAATCGGGGGAGCGGGGCCGGGGAGCTGTTTTTT.

The table lists this clone with a count of one. The rearrangement uses TRBV2 and TRBJ2-6; D is uncertain. Trimming left V 4 bases short and J 0 bases short, with 7 bases between. CDR3 length: 15 residues. CDR1 and CDR2 (germline): SNHLY, FYNNEI. CDR3 DNA: TGTGCCAGCAGTGGACTGCCCTCTGGGGCCAACGTCCTGACTTTC. Protein product: CASSGLPSGANVLTF.